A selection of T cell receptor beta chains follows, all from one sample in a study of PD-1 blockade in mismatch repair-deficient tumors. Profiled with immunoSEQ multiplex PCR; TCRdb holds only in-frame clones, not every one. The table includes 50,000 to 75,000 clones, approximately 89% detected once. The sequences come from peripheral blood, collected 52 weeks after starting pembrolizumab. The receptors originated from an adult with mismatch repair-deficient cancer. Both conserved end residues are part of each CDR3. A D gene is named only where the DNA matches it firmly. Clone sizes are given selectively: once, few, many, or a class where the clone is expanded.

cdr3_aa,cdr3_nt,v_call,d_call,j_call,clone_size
CASGLVGLAADTQYF,TGTGCTAGTGGTTTGGTAGGGTTAGCGGCAGATACGCAGTATTTT,TRBV12-5,NA,TRBJ2-3,NA
CASSQDGRGEQFF,TGCGCCAGCAGCCAAGATGGGAGAGGGGAGCAGTTCTTC,TRBV4-3,NA,TRBJ2-1,few
CASSLLGQGSYEQYF,TGCGCCAGCAGCTTGCTGGGACAGGGGTCCTACGAGCAGTACTTC,TRBV5-1,TRBD1,TRBJ2-7,NA
CASSSGTGYNEQFF,TGTGCCAGCAGTTCCGGGACAGGGTACAATGAGCAGTTCTTC,TRBV27,TRBD1,TRBJ2-1,NA
CASSLARDVRYEQYF,TGTGCCAGCAGCTTAGCCCGGGACGTGCGCTACGAGCAGTACTTC,TRBV11-1,NA,TRBJ2-7,NA
CASSQEYLAGVGTDTQYF,TGTGCCAGCAGCCAAGAGTACCTAGCGGGAGTGGGCACAGATACGCAGTATTTT,TRBV4-2,TRBD2,TRBJ2-3,NA
CASSLPSGQQETQYF,TGTGCCAGCAGTTTGCCCTCGGGGCAGCAAGAGACCCAGTACTTC,TRBV28,NA,TRBJ2-5,NA
CSHAARGAYGNEQFF,TGCAGCCACGCTGCCAGGGGCGCTTATGGGAATGAGCAGTTCTTC,TRBV29-1,NA,TRBJ2-1,NA
CASSSQTTSGQGSDTQYF,TGTGCCAGCAGCTCCCAAACTACCTCGGGACAGGGGTCGGATACGCAGTATTTT,TRBV9,TRBD1,TRBJ2-3,NA
CASSRGLVNTEAFF,TGTGCCAGCAGTAGGGGGTTGGTGAACACTGAAGCTTTCTTT,TRBV6-5,NA,TRBJ1-1,NA
CSVELQGRPTYEQYF,TGCAGCGTTGAGTTACAGGGACGACCCACCTACGAGCAGTACTTC,TRBV29-1,NA,TRBJ2-7,NA
CASRAQGGGLNTEAFF,TGTGCCAGCAGAGCCCAGGGTGGGGGACTGAACACTGAAGCTTTCTTT,TRBV27,NA,TRBJ1-1,NA
CASSRQGDNYGYTF,TGTGCCAGCAGCCGACAGGGGGATAACTATGGCTACACCTTC,TRBV13,TRBD1,TRBJ1-2,NA
CASSMARTSGRFYEQYF,TGTGCCAGTAGTATGGCCCGGACTAGCGGGAGGTTCTACGAGCAGTACTTC,TRBV19,TRBD2,TRBJ2-7,NA
CASGSQRTEAFF,TGTGCTAGTGGGAGTCAGCGCACTGAAGCTTTCTTT,TRBV12-5,NA,TRBJ1-1,once
CASSKPLQGCRSTSGNTIYF,TGTGCCAGCAGCAAACCTTTGCAGGGTTGTCGGTCCACCTCTGGAAACACCATATATTTT,TRBV21-1,NA,TRBJ1-3,NA
CASSDSLAGDTGELFF,TGTGCCAGCAGTGACTCACTAGCGGGAGACACCGGGGAGCTGTTTTTT,TRBV6-4,TRBD2,TRBJ2-2,NA
CTSSTKSTAHADTQYF,TGCACCAGCAGCACCAAGTCGACAGCTCACGCAGATACGCAGTATTTT,TRBV1,NA,TRBJ2-3,NA
CASSADGRWPADTQYF,TGTGCCAGCAGCGCGGACGGGAGGTGGCCTGCAGATACGCAGTATTTT,TRBV9,TRBD2,TRBJ2-3,NA
CASSVEGSYEQYF,TGTGCCAGCAGCGTCGAAGGGTCCTACGAGCAGTACTTC,TRBV6-1,NA,TRBJ2-7,NA
CASSYGGPASDTQYF,TGTGCCAGCAGCTATGGAGGGCCGGCTTCGGATACGCAGTATTTT,TRBV7-2,NA,TRBJ2-3,once
CASSIARGYNEQFF,TGTGCCAGTAGTATAGCCAGGGGCTACAATGAGCAGTTCTTC,TRBV19,NA,TRBJ2-1,once
CASSVAGGRVDEQYF,TGTGCCAGCAGCGTAGCGGGCGGGAGGGTAGACGAGCAGTACTTC,TRBV9,TRBD2,TRBJ2-7,NA
CASSQGQGLGF,TGCGCCAGCAGCCAGGGACAGGGGCTAGGTTTT,TRBV4-1,TRBD1,TRBJ2-3,NA
CASSEDSDSPGANVLTF,TGTGCCAGCAGTGAGGACAGTGATAGCCCTGGGGCCAACGTCCTGACTTTC,TRBV28,NA,TRBJ2-6,NA
CASSPGIEAFF,TGCGCCAGCAGCCCCGGTATTGAAGCTTTCTTT,TRBV5-1,NA,TRBJ1-1,NA
CASSLGRGSYEQYF,TGTGCCAGCAGCTTGGGCAGGGGGTCCTACGAGCAGTACTTC,TRBV5-4,TRBD1,TRBJ2-7,NA
CASSPRRGTQETQYF,TGCGCCAGCAGCCCGCGGCGGGGGACCCAAGAGACCCAGTACTTC,TRBV4-1,TRBD2,TRBJ2-5,NA
CASSQTMYEQYF,TGTGCCAGCAGCCAAACTATGTACGAGCAGTACTTC,TRBV6-6,NA,TRBJ2-7,NA
CASSQEWKAYEQYF,TGCGCCAGCAGCCAAGAATGGAAGGCCTACGAGCAGTACTTC,TRBV4-1,NA,TRBJ2-7,NA
CASKPTTAPTDTQYF,TGTGCCAGCAAGCCTACGACTGCTCCAACAGATACGCAGTATTTT,TRBV7-6,NA,TRBJ2-3,NA
CASSQEMKRQEAFF,TGTGCCAGCAGCCAAGAAATGAAGCGACAAGAAGCTTTCTTT,TRBV4-2,NA,TRBJ1-1,NA
CASSSTSTGTGFYEQYF,TGTGCCAGCAGCTCCACCAGTACCGGGACAGGGTTCTACGAGCAGTACTTC,TRBV7-8,TRBD1,TRBJ2-7,once
CASSISGGDNYGYTF,TGTGCCAGTAGTATTTCAGGGGGCGATAACTATGGCTACACCTTC,TRBV19,TRBD1,TRBJ1-2,few